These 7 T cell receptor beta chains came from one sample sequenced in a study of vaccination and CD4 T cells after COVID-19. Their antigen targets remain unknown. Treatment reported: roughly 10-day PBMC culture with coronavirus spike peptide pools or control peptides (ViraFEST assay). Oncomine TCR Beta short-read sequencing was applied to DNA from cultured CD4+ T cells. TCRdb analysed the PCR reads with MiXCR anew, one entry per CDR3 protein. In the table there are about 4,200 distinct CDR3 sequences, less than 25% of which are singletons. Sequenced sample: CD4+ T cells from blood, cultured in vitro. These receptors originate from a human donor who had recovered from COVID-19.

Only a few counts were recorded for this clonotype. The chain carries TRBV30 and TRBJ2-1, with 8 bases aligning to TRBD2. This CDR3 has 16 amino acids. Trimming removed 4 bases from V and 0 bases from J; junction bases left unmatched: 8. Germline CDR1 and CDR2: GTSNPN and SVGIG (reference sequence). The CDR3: CAWNKGSGASYNEQFF. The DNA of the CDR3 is TGTGCCTGGAACAAGGGTAGCGGGGCCTCCTACAATGAGCAGTTCTTC. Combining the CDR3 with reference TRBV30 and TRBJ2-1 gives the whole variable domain SQTIHQWPATLVQPVGSPLSLECTVEGTSNPNLYWYRQAAGRGLQLLFYSVGIGQISSEVPQNLSASRPQDRQFILSSKKLLLSDSGFYLCAWNKGSGASYNEQFFGPGTRLTVL.

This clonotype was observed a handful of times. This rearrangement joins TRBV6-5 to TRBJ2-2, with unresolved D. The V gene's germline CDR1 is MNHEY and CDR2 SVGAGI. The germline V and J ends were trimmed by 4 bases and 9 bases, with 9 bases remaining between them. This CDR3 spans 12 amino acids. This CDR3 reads CASSWSIRELFF. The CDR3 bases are TGTGCCAGCAGTTGGTCTATCCGGGAGCTGTTTTTT.

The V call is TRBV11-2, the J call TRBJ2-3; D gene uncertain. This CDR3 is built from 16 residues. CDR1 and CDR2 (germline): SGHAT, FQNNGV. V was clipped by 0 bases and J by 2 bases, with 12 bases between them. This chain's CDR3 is CASSLDRGCTTDTQYF. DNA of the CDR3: TGTGCCAGCAGCTTAGATCGAGGCTGCACCACAGATACGCAGTATTTT.

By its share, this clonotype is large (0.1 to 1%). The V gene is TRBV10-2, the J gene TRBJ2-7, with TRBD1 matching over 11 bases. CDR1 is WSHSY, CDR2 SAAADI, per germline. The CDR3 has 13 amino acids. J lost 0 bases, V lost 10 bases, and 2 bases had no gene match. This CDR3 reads CAIGTGGSYEQYF. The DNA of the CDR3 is TGCGCCATCGGGACAGGGGGCTCCTACGAGCAGTACTTC.

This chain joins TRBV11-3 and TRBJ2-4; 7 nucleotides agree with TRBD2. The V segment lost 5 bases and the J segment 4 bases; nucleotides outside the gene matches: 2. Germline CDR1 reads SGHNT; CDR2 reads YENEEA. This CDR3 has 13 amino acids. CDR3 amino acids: CASSRGEKNIQYF. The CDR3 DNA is TGTGCCAGCAGCCGGGGGGAGAAAAACATTCAGTACTTC.

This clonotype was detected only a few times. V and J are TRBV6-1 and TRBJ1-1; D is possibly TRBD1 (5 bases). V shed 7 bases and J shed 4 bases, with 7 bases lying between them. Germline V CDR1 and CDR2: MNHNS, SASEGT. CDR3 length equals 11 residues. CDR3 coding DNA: TGTGCCAGCACCGGGGGCACTGAAGCTTTCTTT. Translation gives CASTGGTEAFF.

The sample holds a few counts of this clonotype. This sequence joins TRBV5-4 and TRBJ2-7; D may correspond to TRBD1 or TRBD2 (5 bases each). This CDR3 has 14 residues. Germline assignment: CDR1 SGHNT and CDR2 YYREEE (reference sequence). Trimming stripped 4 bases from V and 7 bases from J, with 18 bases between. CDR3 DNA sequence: TGTGCCAGCAGCAACGGGACGGTGAGGGGAGAGCAGTACTTC. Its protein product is CASSNGTVRGEQYF.